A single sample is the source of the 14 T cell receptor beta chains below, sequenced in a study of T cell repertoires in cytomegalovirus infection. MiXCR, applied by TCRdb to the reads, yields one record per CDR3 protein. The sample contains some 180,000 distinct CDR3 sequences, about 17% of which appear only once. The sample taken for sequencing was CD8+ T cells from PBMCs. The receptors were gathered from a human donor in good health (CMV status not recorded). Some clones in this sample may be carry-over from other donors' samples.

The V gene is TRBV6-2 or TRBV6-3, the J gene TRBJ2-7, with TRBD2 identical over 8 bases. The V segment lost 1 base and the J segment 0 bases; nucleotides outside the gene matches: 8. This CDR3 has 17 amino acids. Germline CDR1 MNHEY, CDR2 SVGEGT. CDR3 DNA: TGTGCCAGCAGTTACTTGAACATAGCGGGGAGCTCCTACGAGCAGTACTTC. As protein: CASSYLNIAGSSYEQYF.

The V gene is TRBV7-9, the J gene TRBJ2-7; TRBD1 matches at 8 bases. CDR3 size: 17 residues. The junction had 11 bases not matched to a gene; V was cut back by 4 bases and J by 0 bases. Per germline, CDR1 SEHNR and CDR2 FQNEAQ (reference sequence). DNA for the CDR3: TGTGCCAGCAGCTCACCCATTATTGGGACAGGCTCCTACGAGCAGTACTTC. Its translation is CASSSPIIGTGSYEQYF.

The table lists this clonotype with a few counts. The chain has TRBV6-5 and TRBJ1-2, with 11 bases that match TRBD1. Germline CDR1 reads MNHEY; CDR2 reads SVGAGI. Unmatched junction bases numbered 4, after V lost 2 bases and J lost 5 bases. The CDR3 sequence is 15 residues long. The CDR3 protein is CASSYRTGGRYGYTF. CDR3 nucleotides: TGTGCCAGCAGTTACCGGACAGGGGGCCGATATGGCTACACCTTC.

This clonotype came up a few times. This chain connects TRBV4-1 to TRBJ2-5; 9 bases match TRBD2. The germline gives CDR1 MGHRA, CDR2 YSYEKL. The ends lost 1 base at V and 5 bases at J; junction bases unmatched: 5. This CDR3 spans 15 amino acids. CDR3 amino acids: CASSQVVSGGETQYF. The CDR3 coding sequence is TGCGCCAGCAGCCAAGTTGTTAGCGGGGGTGAGACCCAGTACTTC.

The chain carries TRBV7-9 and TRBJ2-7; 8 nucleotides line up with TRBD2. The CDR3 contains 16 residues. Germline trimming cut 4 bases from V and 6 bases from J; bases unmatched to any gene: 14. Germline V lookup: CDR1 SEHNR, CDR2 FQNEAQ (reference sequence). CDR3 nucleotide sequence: TGTGCCAGCAGCTACCCCCGGGAGGGTTTCTGGAGCGAGCAGTACTTC. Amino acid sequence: CASSYPREGFWSEQYF.

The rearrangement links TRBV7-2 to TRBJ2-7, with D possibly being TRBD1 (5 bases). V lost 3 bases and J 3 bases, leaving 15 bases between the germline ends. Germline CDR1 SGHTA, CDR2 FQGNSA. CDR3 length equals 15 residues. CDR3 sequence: CASSFKGLTLYEQYF. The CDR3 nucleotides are TGTGCCAGCAGCTTTAAGGGGTTAACCCTCTACGAGCAGTACTTC.

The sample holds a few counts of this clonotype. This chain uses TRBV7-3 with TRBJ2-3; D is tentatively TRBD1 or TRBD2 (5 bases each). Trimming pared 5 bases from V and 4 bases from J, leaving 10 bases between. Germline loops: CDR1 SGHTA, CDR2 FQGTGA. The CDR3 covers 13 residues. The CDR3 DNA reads TGTGCCAGCAGCCGGATGGGGGCAGATACGCAGTATTTT. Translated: CASSRMGADTQYF. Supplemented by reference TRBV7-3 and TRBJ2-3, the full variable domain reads GAGVSQTPSNKVTEKGKYVELRCDPISGHTALYWYRQSLGQGPEFLIYFQGTGAADDSGLPNDRFFAVRPEGSVSTLKIQRTERGDSAVYLCASSRMGADTQYFGPGTRLTVL.

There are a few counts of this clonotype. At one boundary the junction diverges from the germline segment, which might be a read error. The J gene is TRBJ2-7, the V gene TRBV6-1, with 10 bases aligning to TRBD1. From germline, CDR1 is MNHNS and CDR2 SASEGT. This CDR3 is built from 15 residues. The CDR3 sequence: CASSGWTGGTYEQYF. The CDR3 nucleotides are TGTGCCAGTAGTGGATGGACAGGGGGAACCTACGAGCAGTACTTC.

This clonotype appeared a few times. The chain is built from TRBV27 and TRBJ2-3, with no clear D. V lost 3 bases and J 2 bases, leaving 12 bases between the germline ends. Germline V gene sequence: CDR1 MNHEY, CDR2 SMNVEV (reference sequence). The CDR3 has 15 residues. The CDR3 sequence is CASSLGSANTDTQYF. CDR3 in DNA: TGTGCCAGCAGTTTGGGAAGCGCTAACACAGATACGCAGTATTTT.

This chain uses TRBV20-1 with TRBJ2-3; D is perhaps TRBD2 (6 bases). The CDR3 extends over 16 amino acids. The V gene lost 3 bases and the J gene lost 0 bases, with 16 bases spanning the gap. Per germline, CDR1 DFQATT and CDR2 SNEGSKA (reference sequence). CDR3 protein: CSASGAEGPSTDTQYF. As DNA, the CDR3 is TGCAGTGCTAGTGGAGCGGAGGGGCCTAGCACAGATACGCAGTATTTT.

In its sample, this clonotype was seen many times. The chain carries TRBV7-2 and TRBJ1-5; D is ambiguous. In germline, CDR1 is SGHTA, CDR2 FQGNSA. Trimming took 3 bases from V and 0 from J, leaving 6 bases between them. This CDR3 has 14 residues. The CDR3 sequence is CASSLEISNQPQHF. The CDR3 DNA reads TGTGCCAGCAGCTTGGAAATTAGCAATCAGCCCCAGCATTTT.

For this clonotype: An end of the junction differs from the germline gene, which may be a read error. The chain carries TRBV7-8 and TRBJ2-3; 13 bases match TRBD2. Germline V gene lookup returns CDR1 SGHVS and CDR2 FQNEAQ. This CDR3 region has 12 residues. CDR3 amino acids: CASSYGTSGDRF. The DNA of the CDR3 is TGTGCCAGCAGCTACGGGACTAGCGGGGATCGTTTT.

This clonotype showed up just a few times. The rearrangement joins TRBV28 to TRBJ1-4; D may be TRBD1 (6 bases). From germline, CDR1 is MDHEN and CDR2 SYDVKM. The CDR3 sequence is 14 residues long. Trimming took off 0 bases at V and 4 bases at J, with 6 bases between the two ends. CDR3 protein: CASSLWDSNEKLFF. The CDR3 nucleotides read TGTGCCAGCAGTTTATGGGACAGTAATGAAAAACTGTTTTTT.

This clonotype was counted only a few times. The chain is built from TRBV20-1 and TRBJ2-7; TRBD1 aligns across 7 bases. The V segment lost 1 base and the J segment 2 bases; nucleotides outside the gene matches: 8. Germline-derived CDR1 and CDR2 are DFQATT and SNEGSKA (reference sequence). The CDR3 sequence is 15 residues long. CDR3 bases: TGCAGTGCTAGAGTCAGACAGGGATGGGCCTACGAGCAGTACTTC. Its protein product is CSARVRQGWAYEQYF.